This T cell receptor beta chain is from a study of OX40 agonist ivuxolimab in advanced cancers. Regarding the study as a whole: The work left the antigen specificity of expanded peripheral T cells undetermined. Clonal expansion was among the lowest in partial responders at 0.1-3.0 mg/kg, especially CD8+. Expanded clones were, on average, more numerous among CD8+ T cells than CD4+.

Remarks on this clone: Its antigen is undetermined.

From germline, CDR1 is SGHAT and CDR2 FQDESV (reference sequence). Unmatched junction bases numbered 1, after V lost 6 bases and J lost 1 base. The CDR3 has 15 residues. Generated by immunoSEQ multiplex PCR, the TCRdb table keeps only in-frame clones and is missing some. The repertoire has 55,000 to 80,000 clones, about 85% of them found once; the top ten carry roughly 0.99%. The chain links TRBV11-1 to TRBJ2-1; the match to TRBD2 covers 12 bases. This receptor was identified in an adult with an advanced solid tumor such as melanoma, head and neck, liver or kidney cancer. Material: CD4+ or CD8+ T cells sorted from blood, obtained in a trial of the OX40 agonist ivuxolimab. CDR3 sequence: CASRTSGRSYNEQFF. The CDR3 DNA reads as TGTGCCAGCAGAACTAGCGGGAGGTCCTACAATGAGCAGTTCTTC.